The 27 T cell receptor beta chains below were found in one sample sequenced in a study of shared clonotypes between healthy human individuals. Measured with immunoSEQ multiplex PCR; TCRdb has only the in-frame clones, and not every one. This table holds about 120,000 clones, roughly 70% found once. Sequencing used memory CD8+ T cells sorted from blood. The subset denotes: CD45RO+ cells pooled with CCR7-negative TemRA cells. These receptors came from a woman aged 25-40 years in good health.

The rearrangement uses TRBV5-1 and TRBJ2-7; D unclear. Germline-derived CDR1 and CDR2 are SGHRS and YFSETQ. Trimming shortened V by 0 bases and J by 3 bases, and 19 bases separated the two germline ends. This CDR3 is built from 17 residues. CDR3: CASSLGPRQLGYYEQYF. The CDR3 nucleotides are TGCGCCAGCAGCTTGGGACCTCGCCAATTGGGTTACTACGAGCAGTACTTC.

This clone was counted a few times. This chain links TRBV25-1 with TRBJ2-7; D is ambiguous. Trimming pared 4 bases from V and 2 bases from J, leaving 15 bases between. The CDR3 is made up of 15 amino acids. CDR1 is MGHDK, CDR2 SYGVNS, per germline. The CDR3 nucleotides read TGTGCCAGCAGTGGGGCTGTTGATGATCCCTACGAGCAGTACTTC. This encodes CASSGAVDDPYEQYF.

This chain connects TRBV7-2 to TRBJ2-7; D unclear. V was trimmed by 5 bases and J by 6 bases, leaving 20 bases between them. The CDR3 totals 15 residues. The germline gives CDR1 SGHTA, CDR2 FQGNSA. Written as DNA, the CDR3 is TGTGCCAGCAGCCCCGGAAGTCAGGTCCGGAGCGAGCAGTACTTC. It translates to CASSPGSQVRSEQYF.

This clone has a single count. The rearrangement joins TRBV5-1 to TRBJ2-5; 10 nucleotides agree with TRBD2. The DNA end favors TRBJ2-7, so the J call may be wrong. The germline CDR1 and CDR2 sequences are SGHRS and YFSETQ. The CDR3 has 14 amino acids. Written as DNA, the CDR3 is TGCGCCAGCAAACCCGAGCGGGAGGGCTACGAGCAGTACTTC. Translated, it gives CASKPEREGYEQYF.

The chain is built from TRBV5-1 and TRBJ2-7; 8 nucleotides align to TRBD2. Germline lookup yields CDR1 SGHRS and CDR2 YFSETQ. The CDR3 spans 13 residues. Trimming at V came to 5 bases and at J to 6 bases, leaving 7 bases not matched to a gene. As DNA, the CDR3 is TGCGCCAGCAGACGAGCGGGAGAGGGCGAGCAGTACTTC. This codes for CASRRAGEGEQYF.

This clone appeared many times. This rearrangement joins TRBV29-1 to TRBJ2-3; TRBD2 might be the D (6 bases). Trimming removed 2 bases from V and 6 bases from J, with 12 bases in between. The CDR3 is made up of 13 amino acids. Germline V gives CDR1 SQVTM, CDR2 ANQGSEA. The CDR3 reads CSVEYEAGDTQYF. The CDR3 nucleotides read TGCAGCGTTGAATATGAAGCGGGCGATACGCAGTATTTT.

This clone turned up a few times. The V call is TRBV7-9, the J call TRBJ2-5; D is unclear. Trimming cost V 3 bases and J 3 bases, with 14 bases left between them. This CDR3 has 15 amino acids. Per germline, CDR1 SEHNR and CDR2 FQNEAQ (reference sequence). DNA for the CDR3: TGTGCCAGCAGCTTTGGTGTAATAGCAGAAGAGACCCAGTACTTC. Amino acids: CASSFGVIAEETQYF.

The chain couples TRBV4-1 to TRBJ2-7; D remains ambiguous. Germline V gives CDR1 MGHRA, CDR2 YSYEKL. The CDR3 runs 15 residues. The V end lost 1 base, the J end lost 2 bases, and 12 bases lay between the germline ends. In nucleotides, the CDR3 is TGCGCCAGCAGCCAAGTCATTATAGATCCCTACGAGCAGTACTTC. As protein: CASSQVIIDPYEQYF.

Remarks on this clone: This sample also contains other DNA sequences that code for the same CDR3. The chain has TRBV29-1 and TRBJ2-7; D is perhaps TRBD1 or TRBD2 (5 bases each). Trimming removed 6 bases from V and 2 bases from J, with 14 bases in between. Per the germline V gene, CDR1 is SQVTM and CDR2 is ANQGSEA. This CDR3 has 13 residues. Here the CDR3 DNA reads TGCAGCGTAACCGGGACCGATACCTACGAGCAGTACTTC. Protein sequence: CSVTGTDTYEQYF.

V is TRBV7-6 and J is TRBJ1-1; D perhaps matches TRBD1 (6 bases). V gave up 5 bases and J gave up 3 bases, with 13 bases separating them. The germline V gene has CDR1 SGHVS and CDR2 FNYEAQ. The CDR3 contains 14 residues. This chain's CDR3 is CASSEGETHTEAFF. CDR3 sequence (DNA): TGTGCCAGCAGCGAGGGGGAAACGCACACTGAAGCTTTCTTT.

The V and J genes are TRBV4-1 and TRBJ2-3; no firm D call. This CDR3 spans 15 amino acids. V lost 1 base and J 1 base, leaving 9 bases between the germline ends. Germline V lookup: CDR1 MGHRA, CDR2 YSYEKL. In DNA, the CDR3 is TGCGCCAGCAGCCAAGTTAGTATGGGCACAGATACGCAGTATTTT. Encoded protein: CASSQVSMGTDTQYF.

The chain is built from TRBV29-1 and TRBJ2-7; D is perhaps TRBD2 (5 bases). The V end was cut by 4 bases, the J end by 2 bases, with 18 bases between. CDR1 is SQVTM and CDR2 is ANQGSEA in the germline V gene. This CDR3 region has 15 residues. The CDR3 region is CSVVLGSKGPYEQYF. CDR3 coding DNA: TGCAGCGTTGTTCTGGGGAGTAAAGGCCCCTACGAGCAGTACTTC.

Worth noting for this clone: Distinct nucleotide sequences in the sample also encode this CDR3. The genes are TRBV7-8 and TRBJ2-7, with 8 bases that match TRBD1. V dropped 2 bases and J dropped 5; count of bases not matched to a gene: 5. Per the germline V gene, CDR1 is SGHVS and CDR2 is FQNEAQ. The CDR3 sequence is 14 residues long. DNA of the CDR3: TGTGCCAGCAGCTTAACCCAGGGGGCGGACGAGCAGTACTTC. Amino acids: CASSLTQGADEQYF.

The chain uses TRBV4-2 and TRBJ2-5; possibly TRBD1 or TRBD2 for D (7 bases each). Germline V gene data show CDR1 as LGHNA and CDR2 as YNFKEQ. Trimming removed 2 bases from V and 1 base from J, with 17 bases in between. This CDR3 is built from 17 residues. This CDR3 is CASSQIGLGGPQETQYF. The CDR3 DNA is TGTGCCAGCAGCCAAATCGGACTAGGGGGCCCCCAAGAGACCCAGTACTTC.

For the CDR3, the DNA is TGCGCCAGCAGCTCCCTTACTAGCGACGGAGAGACCCAGTACTTC. It codes for CASSSLTSDGETQYF. This chain links TRBV5-1 with TRBJ2-5, with 7 bases fitting TRBD2. The CDR3 runs 15 residues. The germline V gene has CDR1 SGHRS and CDR2 YFSETQ. The V segment lost 3 bases and the J segment 4 bases; nucleotides outside the gene matches: 9.

The chain employs TRBV7-9 and TRBJ2-7, with D unclear. CDR1 and CDR2 from the germline V gene are SEHNR and FQNEAQ (reference sequence). CDR3 length: 14 amino acids. V gave up 1 base and J gave up 3 bases, with 10 bases separating them. DNA of the CDR3: TGTGCCAGCAGCTTAGTAATGTCGGACTACGAGCAGTACTTC. This translates into CASSLVMSDYEQYF.

This chain connects TRBV11-2 to TRBJ2-2; 10 nucleotides match TRBD1. Unmatched junction bases numbered 6, after V lost 1 base and J lost 4 bases. The CDR3 consists of 17 residues. CDR1 and CDR2 from the germline V gene are SGHAT and FQNNGV. Here the CDR3 DNA reads TGTGCCAGCAGCTTAGGGCGAGGGACAGGGGCCACCGGGGAGCTGTTTTTT. Translated, it gives CASSLGRGTGATGELFF.

This clone was found once. The chain carries TRBV19 and TRBJ1-1; D remains ambiguous. CDR3 length: 14 residues. In germline, CDR1 is LNHDA, CDR2 SQIVND (reference sequence). V lost 3 bases and J lost 7, with 15 bases in between. CDR3 DNA: TGTGCCAGTAGTATCTATGGGAGAGCGGGTGAAGCTTTCTTT. Its translation is CASSIYGRAGEAFF. Based on the CDR3 plus reference TRBV19 and TRBJ1-1, the full variable domain is DGGITQSPKYLFRKEGQNVTLSCEQNLNHDAMYWYRQDPGQGLRLIYYSQIVNDFQKGDIAEGYSVSREKKESFPLTVTSAQKNPTAFYLCASSIYGRAGEAFFGQGTRLTVV.

The gene calls are TRBV13 and TRBJ2-7, with a weak D call TRBD2 (6 bases). V was cut by 5 bases and J by 7 bases, with 27 bases left in between. CDR1 is PRHDT, CDR2 FYEKMQ, per germline (reference sequence). The length of the CDR3 is 17 residues. As DNA, the CDR3 is TGTGCCAGCAGCCCCTCTGGGCGGGGCCTAGTTATTCGGGAGCAGTACTTC. Protein: CASSPSGRGLVIREQYF.

The chain is built from TRBV29-1 and TRBJ1-1; D unresolved. Trimming stripped 4 bases from V and 0 bases from J, with 9 bases between. CDR3 size: 13 residues. CDR1 is SQVTM and CDR2 is ANQGSEA in the germline V gene. The CDR3 DNA sequence: TGCAGCGTTGCCTGGCAGATGAACACTGAAGCTTTCTTT. Its protein product is CSVAWQMNTEAFF.

The chain combines TRBV5-1 with TRBJ2-7; TRBD1 is a possible D gene (6 bases). This CDR3 spans 14 amino acids. CDR1 and CDR2 from the germline V gene are SGHRS and YFSETQ. V was pared by 2 bases and J by 5 bases, with 14 bases between. For the CDR3, the DNA is TGCGCCAGCAGCTTTAATGACAGGAATGACGAGCAGTACTTC. Protein sequence: CASSFNDRNDEQYF.

About this clone itself: The same CDR3 can be traced to other DNA sequences in this sample. The V call is TRBV4-2, the J call TRBJ1-2; no definite D call. V lost 3 bases to trimming and J lost 2 bases, with 10 bases between them. Looked up from germline, CDR1 is LGHNA and CDR2 is YNFKEQ. The CDR3 extends over 14 amino acids. CDR3 region: CASSQPLGNYGYTF. In nucleotides, the CDR3 is TGTGCCAGCAGCCAGCCCCTCGGGAACTATGGCTACACCTTC.

The chain carries TRBV28 and TRBJ2-7; 8 positions agree with TRBD2. V shed 5 bases, J shed 3 bases, and the junction held 12 bases outside the gene matches. The CDR3 covers 16 residues. Per germline, CDR1 MDHEN and CDR2 SYDVKM. The CDR3 DNA follows: TGTGCCAGCAGTCCGAATGCCGGGACTAGTAGCTACGAGCAGTACTTC. It yields the protein CASSPNAGTSSYEQYF.

The V gene is TRBV6-5, the J gene TRBJ2-7; perhaps TRBD2 as D (5 bases). The V end was cut by 7 bases, the J end by 5 bases, with 12 bases between. CDR3 size: 12 residues. Per the germline V gene, CDR1 is MNHEY and CDR2 is SVGAGI. The CDR3 loop is CASTEGAHEQYF. The CDR3 nucleotides read TGTGCCAGCACCGAGGGTGCGCACGAGCAGTACTTC.

In this sample, this clone turned up many times. A read error may be the cause here, since a much bigger clone is one base away. Different DNA sequences within this sample yield the same CDR3. The chain uses TRBV9 and TRBJ2-2, with no clear D. The length of the CDR3 is 14 residues. V was trimmed by 0 bases and J by 4 bases, leaving 7 bases between them. CDR1 and CDR2 from the germline V gene are SGDLS and YYNGEE. Written as DNA, the CDR3 is TGTGCCAGCAGCGTAGCTTGGGGCACCGGGGAGCTGTTTTTT. Translated, it gives CASSVAWGTGELFF.

The chain is built from TRBV5-1 and TRBJ2-3; 16 bases match TRBD2. Germline assignment: CDR1 SGHRS and CDR2 YFSETQ. Unmatched junction bases numbered 6, after V lost 4 bases and J lost 1 base. CDR3 length equals 18 residues. CDR3 region: CASSLGLAGGGRTDTQYF. CDR3 sequence (DNA): TGCGCCAGCAGCCTGGGACTAGCGGGAGGGGGCCGCACAGATACGCAGTATTTT.

The rearrangement joins TRBV7-8 to TRBJ1-1; the D gene is possibly TRBD1 (5 bases). The CDR3 consists of 17 residues. CDR1 SGHVS and CDR2 FQNEAQ come from the germline V gene. V lost 3 bases to trimming and J lost 0 bases, with 17 bases between them. The CDR3 protein is CASSFLQGFRLNTEAFF. The CDR3 region has the DNA TGTGCCAGCAGCTTCCTCCAGGGATTTAGATTGAACACTGAAGCTTTCTTT.